The next 11 T cell receptor beta chains were all read from a single sample in a study of post-analysis software for immune sequencing data. Study results and caveats: TRBV segments more frequent in patients than in controls numbered a few and included TRBV5-6, TRBV5-1 and TRBV20-1.

Their antigens are not known. Every TCR beta cDNA library bore unique molecular identifiers. MiXCR was run by TCRdb on the PCR reads, yielding one entry per CDR3 protein. The table lists hundreds of thousands of distinct CDR3 sequences, 25% to 30% of them singletons. Sample: blood. The receptors come from a girl between 5 and 17 years old with multiple sclerosis.

V is TRBV12-3 or TRBV12-4 and J is TRBJ2-3; D may be TRBD2 (6 bases). This CDR3 comprises 19 residues. V was shortened by 1 base and J by 3 bases, with 23 bases between the two germline ends. The chain's CDR3 is CASSLERREAWARTDTQYF. The CDR3, as DNA: TGTGCCAGCAGTTTAGAAAGAAGGGAGGCTTGGGCGAGGACAGATACGCAGTATTTT.

The V call is TRBV20-1, the J call TRBJ2-3; D is ambiguous. Germline loops: CDR1 DFQATT, CDR2 SNEGSKA (reference sequence). There are 13 residues in the CDR3. V lost 5 bases to trimming and J lost 0 bases, with 9 bases between them. The DNA for the CDR3 is TGCAGTGCTCATAAGACTAGCACAGATACGCAGTATTTT. Translating gives CSAHKTSTDTQYF.

The chain links TRBV7-2 to TRBJ2-1, with TRBD2 identical over 11 bases. The CDR3 is 17 residues long. The germline gives CDR1 SGHTA, CDR2 FQGNSA. J gave up 7 bases and V 5 bases, and 13 bases lay outside the gene matches. The chain's CDR3 is CASSQDLTSGSSNEQFF. DNA of the CDR3: TGTGCCAGCAGCCAAGATTTAACTAGCGGGAGTTCGAATGAGCAGTTCTTC.

The chain is built from TRBV7-6 and TRBJ2-2; D not certain. Germline values: CDR1 SGHVS, CDR2 FNYEAQ. The CDR3 length is 14 residues. Trimming took off 2 bases at V and 6 bases at J, with 10 bases between the two ends. CDR3 nucleotide sequence: TGTGCCAGCAGCTTAAGGGCAGCTCCCGGGGAGCTGTTTTTT. Its translation is CASSLRAAPGELFF.

The table lists this clonotype with a few counts. This chain connects TRBV20-1 to TRBJ2-1; 9 bases align to TRBD2. Trimming at V came to 1 base and at J to 6 bases, leaving 10 bases not matched to a gene. The CDR3 length is 16 residues. Germline values: CDR1 DFQATT, CDR2 SNEGSKA (reference sequence). DNA of the CDR3: TGCAGTGCTAGAGCGGCCCTAGCGGGGAAGCCCAATGAGCAGTTCTTC. Protein: CSARAALAGKPNEQFF.

The CDR3 region is CAIRPGQTYNEQFF. Here the CDR3 DNA reads TGTGCCATCAGACCGGGACAGACCTACAATGAGCAGTTCTTC. This rearrangement joins TRBV10-3 to TRBJ2-1; 7 positions match TRBD1. The ends lost 6 bases at V and 2 bases at J; junction bases unmatched: 4. Germline CDR1 ENHRY, CDR2 SYGVKD. The CDR3 covers 14 residues.

This clonotype has just a few counts. The rearrangement links TRBV19 to TRBJ1-4; a possible D gene is TRBD1 (5 bases). Germline CDR1 LNHDA, CDR2 SQIVND (reference sequence). The CDR3 has 12 residues. Trimming shortened V by 9 bases and J by 5 bases, and 10 bases separated the two germline ends. The CDR3 loop reads CASRGPNEKLFF. CDR3 coding DNA: TGTGCCAGCCGGGGACCGAATGAAAAACTGTTTTTT.

This chain joins TRBV11-2 and TRBJ2-7; the D gene is possibly TRBD1 (6 bases). The CDR3 has 14 residues. Trimming took 3 bases from V and 6 from J, leaving 15 bases between them. Per germline, CDR1 SGHAT and CDR2 FQNNGV. CDR3 in amino acids: CASSFGTYVGEQYF. DNA for the CDR3: TGTGCCAGCAGCTTCGGGACATACGTGGGCGAGCAGTACTTC.

The chain recombines TRBV27 with TRBJ2-3; possible D gene TRBD1, 6 bases. Between the trimmed V and J ends, which lost 6 bases and 2 bases, there was a span of 18 bases. The length of the CDR3 is 16 residues. Germline V gene lookup returns CDR1 MNHEY and CDR2 SMNVEV (reference sequence). As DNA, the CDR3 is TGTGCCAGCAGCCAACCGGGACACCAAGTCACAGATACGCAGTATTTT. Translated: CASSQPGHQVTDTQYF.

CDR3 loop: CASSSNAIRNEQFF. DNA for the CDR3: TGTGCCAGCAGTTCAAACGCAATCAGAAATGAGCAGTTCTTC. This chain connects TRBV6-6 to TRBJ2-1; the D is unclear. The V end was cut by 4 bases, the J end by 7 bases, with 14 bases between. The CDR3 sequence is 14 residues long. From germline, CDR1 is MNHNY and CDR2 SVGAGI (reference sequence).

Notes on this clonotype: The junction departs from germline at one end; a sequencing error may be responsible. V is TRBV6-2 or TRBV6-3 and J is TRBJ2-3; D is perhaps TRBD2 (6 bases). CDR1 and CDR2 (germline): MNHEY, SVGEGT. The CDR3 totals 15 residues. DNA of the CDR3: TGTGCCAGCAGTCTCGGGCGGGGCCGGGTAAGCACGCAGTGTTTT. This gives the protein CASSLGRGRVSTQCF.